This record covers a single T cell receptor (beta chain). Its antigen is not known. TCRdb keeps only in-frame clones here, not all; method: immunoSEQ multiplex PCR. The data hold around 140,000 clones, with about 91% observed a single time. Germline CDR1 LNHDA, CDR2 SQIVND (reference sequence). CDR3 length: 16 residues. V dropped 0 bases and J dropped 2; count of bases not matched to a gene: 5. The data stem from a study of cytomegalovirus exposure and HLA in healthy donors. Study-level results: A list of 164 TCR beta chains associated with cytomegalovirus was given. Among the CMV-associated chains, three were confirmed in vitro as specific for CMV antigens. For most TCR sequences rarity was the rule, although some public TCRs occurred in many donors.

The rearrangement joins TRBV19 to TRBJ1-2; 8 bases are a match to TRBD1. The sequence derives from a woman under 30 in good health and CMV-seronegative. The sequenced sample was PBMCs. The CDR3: CASSIEWQGANYGYTF. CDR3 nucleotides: TGTGCCAGTAGTATAGAATGGCAGGGGGCGAACTATGGCTACACCTTC.